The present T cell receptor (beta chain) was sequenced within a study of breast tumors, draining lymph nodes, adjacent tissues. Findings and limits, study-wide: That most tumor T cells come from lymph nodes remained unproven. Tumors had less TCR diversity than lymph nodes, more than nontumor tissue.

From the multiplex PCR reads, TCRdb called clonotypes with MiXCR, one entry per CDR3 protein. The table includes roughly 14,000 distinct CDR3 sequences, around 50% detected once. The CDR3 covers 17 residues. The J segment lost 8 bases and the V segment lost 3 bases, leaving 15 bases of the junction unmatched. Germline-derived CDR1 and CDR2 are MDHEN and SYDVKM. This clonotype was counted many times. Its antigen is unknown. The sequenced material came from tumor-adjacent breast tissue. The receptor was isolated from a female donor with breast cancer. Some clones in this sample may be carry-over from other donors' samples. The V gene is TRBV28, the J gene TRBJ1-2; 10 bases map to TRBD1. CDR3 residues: CASSFGDRGATSFGYTF. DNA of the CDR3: TGTGCCAGCAGTTTCGGGGACAGGGGCGCTACCTCCTTCGGCTACACCTTC.